This T cell receptor (beta chain) was sequenced in a study of blood T cell repertoires in COVID-19. Sequenced by immunoSEQ multiplex PCR; TCRdb stores in-frame clones only, minus some. The sample contains 260,000 or so clones, 70% to 90% of which appear only once. Per the germline V gene, CDR1 is KGHDR and CDR2 is SFDVKD. The CDR3 extends over 16 amino acids. Trimming removed 4 bases from V and 4 bases from J; junction bases left unmatched: 6. The V and J genes are TRBV24-1 and TRBJ1-4, with 9 bases fitting TRBD1. The TCR originated in a young man with active or convalescent COVID-19. The specimen was peripheral blood. The CDR3: CATSEGTGGLNEKLFF. In DNA form, the CDR3 reads TGTGCCACCAGTGAGGGAACAGGGGGCCTTAATGAAAAACTGTTTTTT.